Detailed here is one T cell receptor beta chain. This entry belongs to a study of blood T cell repertoires in COVID-19. In the study overall: T cells, B-cell-depleted T cells, or PBMCs provided the cDNA or gDNA that served as material.

The ends lost 4 bases at V and 6 bases at J; junction bases unmatched: 9. Germline CDR1 SEHNR, CDR2 FQNEAQ (reference sequence). The CDR3 contains 16 residues. Authors' data handling: Estimation of nucleated cell counts relied on the amplification of reference gene primers. TCRdb keeps only in-frame clones here, not all; method: immunoSEQ multiplex PCR. V and J calls and clone size are copied from that table; D and trimming were computed from the DNA. Among about 210,000 clones listed, 83% were seen once. Sequencing used peripheral blood. The chain has TRBV7-9 and TRBJ2-2, with 9 bases identical to TRBD1. This clonotype originated in a woman aged 40 to 50 with active or convalescent COVID-19. The DNA of the CDR3 is TGTGCCAGCAGCTCCCGGGACAGGGCTGAGGCCGGGGAGCTGTTTTTT. Its protein product is CASSSRDRAEAGELFF.